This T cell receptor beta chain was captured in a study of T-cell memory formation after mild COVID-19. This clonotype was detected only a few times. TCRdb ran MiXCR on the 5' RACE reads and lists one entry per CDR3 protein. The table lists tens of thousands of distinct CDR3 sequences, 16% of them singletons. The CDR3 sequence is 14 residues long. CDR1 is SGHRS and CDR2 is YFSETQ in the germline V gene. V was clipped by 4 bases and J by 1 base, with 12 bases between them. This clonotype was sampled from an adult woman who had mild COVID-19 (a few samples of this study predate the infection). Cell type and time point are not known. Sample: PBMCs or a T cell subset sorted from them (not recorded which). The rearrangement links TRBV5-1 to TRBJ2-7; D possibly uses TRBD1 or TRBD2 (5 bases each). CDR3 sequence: CASSDGTLSYEQYF. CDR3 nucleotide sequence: TGCGCCAGCAGCGACGGGACCCTTTCCTACGAGCAGTACTTC. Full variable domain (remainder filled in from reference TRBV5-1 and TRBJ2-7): KAGVTQTPRYLIKTRGQQVTLSCSPISGHRSVSWYQQTPGQGLQFLFEYFSETQRNKGNFPGRFSGRQFSNSRSEMNVSTLELGDSALYLCASSDGTLSYEQYFGPGTRLTVT.